These 32 T cell receptor beta chains originate from one sample sequenced in a study of vaccination effects on CD4 cells after COVID-19. Researchers isolated CD4+ T cells once 9 to 11 days of culture had elapsed. SARS-CoV-2 infected the person between March and December 2020, as confirmed by PCR. Participants each got two BNT162b2 or mRNA-1273 vaccine doses. No antigens are known for them. Profiling relied on immunoSEQ multiplex PCR, and the TCRdb table lists in-frame clones only, not all of them. The data hold 45,000 to 55,000 clones, with about 70% observed a single time. This material consisted of CD4+ T cells from PBMCs cultured without peptide, taken after COVID-19 vaccination. The source is a human donor who had a prior SARS-CoV-2 infection.

The J gene is TRBJ2-1, the V gene TRBV2; TRBD2 matches 11 bases. CDR3 length equals 12 residues. V lost 7 bases and J lost 12; bases outside the gene matches: 5. Germline CDR1 reads SNHLY; CDR2 reads FYNNEI. The CDR3 DNA follows: TGTGCCAGCACCATTAGCGGGGGGGGGCAGTTCTTC. It codes for CASTISGGGQFF.

The rearrangement joins TRBV19 to TRBJ2-3, with 11 bases lining up with TRBD2. The V gene's germline CDR1 is LNHDA and CDR2 SQIVND (reference sequence). The CDR3 is 17 amino acids. V shed 5 bases, J shed 3 bases, and the junction held 10 bases outside the gene matches. The CDR3 loop reads CASSDRRLAGLTDTQYF. CDR3 bases: TGTGCCAGTAGTGACCGGAGACTAGCGGGGCTTACAGATACGCAGTATTTT.

This chain connects TRBV5-1 to TRBJ1-3; D gene ambiguous. CDR1 is SGHRS and CDR2 is YFSETQ in the germline V gene. Trimming removed 1 base from V and 8 bases from J, with 13 bases in between. This CDR3 spans 14 amino acids. This CDR3 reads CASSLFGVRDTIYF. CDR3 in DNA: TGCGCCAGCAGCTTGTTTGGGGTGAGGGACACCATATATTTT.

The chain carries TRBV6-5 and TRBJ2-1; 8 bases fit TRBD2. The germline gives CDR1 MNHEY, CDR2 SVGAGI. V lost 0 bases to trimming and J lost 5 bases; unmatched junction nucleotides: 6. The CDR3 has 16 amino acids. The CDR3 sequence is CASSYSSRGGDNEQFF. CDR3 sequence (DNA): TGTGCCAGCAGTTACTCCAGTCGGGGGGGGGACAATGAGCAGTTCTTC.

The V gene is TRBV18, the J gene TRBJ1-1, with D uncertain. Between the trimmed V and J ends, which lost 4 bases and 5 bases, there was a span of 17 bases. This CDR3 has 15 residues. Germline V gene lookup returns CDR1 KGHSH and CDR2 LQKENI. The CDR3 nucleotides are TGTGCCAGCTCACTTAACGGACGGGGAGGAACTGAAGCTTTCTTT. This gives the protein CASSLNGRGGTEAFF.

The chain is built from TRBV7-2 and TRBJ2-2, with D perhaps matching TRBD2 (6 bases). The germline gives CDR1 SGHTA, CDR2 FQGNSA. This CDR3 contains 14 residues. Trimming shortened V by 3 bases and J by 6 bases, and 11 bases separated the two germline ends. In DNA form, the CDR3 reads TGTGCCAGCAGCTTTGGAGGGGTCGCCGGGGAGCTGTTTTTT. Translating gives CASSFGGVAGELFF. Looking up the rest from reference TRBV7-2 and TRBJ2-2 gives the full variable domain: GAGVSQSPSNKVTEKGKDVELRCDPISGHTALYWYRQSLGQGLEFLIYFQGNSAPDKSGLPSDRFSAERTGGSVSTLTIQRTQQEDSAVYLCASSFGGVAGELFFGEGSRLTVL.

CDR3 sequence reads: CASSQDSASNQPQHF. The CDR3 DNA follows: TGTGCCAGCAGCCAAGATTCCGCTAGCAATCAGCCCCAGCATTTT. The V call is TRBV3-1 (or the pseudogene TRBV3-2), the J call TRBJ1-5, with D uncertain. In germline, CDR1 is LGHDT, CDR2 YNNKEL (reference sequence). The CDR3 is 15 residues long. V was shortened by 0 bases and J by 0 bases, with 6 bases between the two germline ends.

The J gene is TRBJ2-1, the V gene TRBV19; 8 positions agree with TRBD2. The germline V gene encodes CDR1 LNHDA and CDR2 SQIVND (reference sequence). The V segment lost 6 bases and the J segment 5 bases; nucleotides outside the gene matches: 12. CDR3 length: 16 residues. This CDR3 is CASRGLGAGGHNEQFF. CDR3 nucleotide sequence: TGTGCCAGTAGGGGTCTGGGGGCGGGAGGCCACAATGAGCAGTTCTTC.

V is TRBV5-1 and J is TRBJ2-7; 8 nucleotides agree with TRBD2. The J segment lost 5 bases and the V segment lost 0 bases, leaving 7 bases of the junction unmatched. CDR3 length: 15 amino acids. Germline CDR1 is SGHRS and CDR2 is YFSETQ. The CDR3 sequence is CASSLAGGAWDEQYF. DNA of the CDR3: TGCGCCAGCAGCTTGGCCGGGGGGGCCTGGGACGAGCAGTACTTC.

The chain uses TRBV19 and TRBJ2-7; 7 nucleotides match TRBD2. This CDR3 has 16 amino acids. V trimming: 11 bases; J trimming: 3 bases; junction bases outside the gene matches: 19. Looked up from germline, CDR1 is LNHDA and CDR2 is SQIVND (reference sequence). This chain's CDR3 is CARRAQAGGGYYEQYF. CDR3 DNA sequence: TGTGCCCGGAGGGCACAGGCTGGGGGGGGGTACTACGAGCAGTACTTC.

The chain recombines TRBV13 with TRBJ2-2, with D perhaps matching TRBD1 (7 bases). The V gene's germline CDR1 is PRHDT and CDR2 FYEKMQ (reference sequence). The CDR3 covers 15 residues. The V end lost 5 bases, the J end lost 5 bases, and 15 bases lay between the germline ends. The CDR3 nucleotides are TGTGCCAGCAGCCCCCGACAGGGAGGAACCGGGGAGCTGTTTTTT. This encodes CASSPRQGGTGELFF.

J is TRBJ1-2 and V is TRBV15; the D is unclear. In germline, CDR1 is LNHNV, CDR2 YYDKDF (reference sequence). The CDR3 extends over 13 amino acids. Trimming took off 0 bases at V and 8 bases at J, with 10 bases between the two ends. The chain's CDR3 is CATSRERGSGYTF. CDR3 bases: TGTGCCACCAGCAGAGAGCGGGGAAGCGGCTACACCTTC.

The V gene is TRBV25-1, the J gene TRBJ2-2; possibly TRBD1 for D (6 bases). Germline V gene sequence: CDR1 MGHDK, CDR2 SYGVNS. V lost 7 bases and J 5 bases, leaving 11 bases between the germline ends. The CDR3 runs to 13 residues. CDR3 DNA sequence: TGTGCCAGCACAGGGGTCTGGACCGGGGAGCTGTTTTTT. This gives the protein CASTGVWTGELFF.

The rearrangement joins TRBV19 to TRBJ1-2, with 9 positions matching TRBD1. After removal of 9 bases from V and 8 bases from J, the junction contained 13 bases not matched to a gene. Germline assignment: CDR1 LNHDA and CDR2 SQIVND (reference sequence). The CDR3 loop spans 14 amino acids. The chain's CDR3 is CASNFDRGVGGYTF. CDR3 in DNA: TGTGCCAGCAATTTCGACAGGGGGGTTGGGGGCTACACCTTC.

The gene calls are TRBV11-3 and TRBJ2-3, with unresolved D. Looked up from germline, CDR1 is SGHNT and CDR2 is YENEEA. The ends were cut back, 5 bases at V and 0 bases at J, with 12 bases in the middle. The CDR3 consists of 15 residues. The DNA of the CDR3 is TGTGCCAGCAGCCTAAGGCTGTGGAGCACAGATACGCAGTATTTT. It specifies CASSLRLWSTDTQYF.

The chain uses TRBV14 and TRBJ2-7, with D perhaps matching TRBD1 or TRBD2 (5 bases each). Germline V gene data show CDR1 as SGHDN and CDR2 as FVKESK. This CDR3 region has 13 residues. Trimming removed 8 bases from V and 6 bases from J, with 17 bases in between. The CDR3 sequence: CASQASLQGEQYF. In nucleotides, the CDR3 is TGTGCCAGCCAAGCTAGCCTTCAGGGCGAGCAGTACTTC.

The genes are TRBV5-1 and TRBJ1-3; tentative D call: TRBD1 (6 bases). Trimming took 2 bases from V and 0 from J, leaving 9 bases between them. Per the germline V gene, CDR1 is SGHRS and CDR2 is YFSETQ. This CDR3 is built from 15 residues. CDR3 residues: CASSFGQPSGNTIYF. Written as DNA, the CDR3 is TGCGCCAGCAGCTTCGGACAGCCCTCTGGAAACACCATATATTTT.

The chain links TRBV20-1 to TRBJ2-7, with D tentatively TRBD1 (6 bases). Per the germline V gene, CDR1 is DFQATT and CDR2 is SNEGSKA (reference sequence). Trimming cost V 4 bases and J 5 bases, with 9 bases left between them. This CDR3 is 11 amino acids long. The CDR3 here is CSATYRDEQYF. The CDR3 DNA is TGCAGTGCTACCTACAGGGACGAGCAGTACTTC.

The table lists this clone with a count of one. The chain uses TRBV5-1 and TRBJ1-1; D ambiguous. Trimming stripped 6 bases from V and 0 bases from J, with 18 bases between. The CDR3 extends over 16 amino acids. Germline loops: CDR1 SGHRS, CDR2 YFSETQ. The CDR3 loop is CASTFGRGMMNTEAFF. The CDR3 bases are TGCGCCAGCACCTTTGGCCGGGGTATGATGAACACTGAAGCTTTCTTT.

The gene calls are TRBV19 and TRBJ2-7; weak D call: TRBD1 (6 bases). Germline lookup yields CDR1 LNHDA and CDR2 SQIVND (reference sequence). This CDR3 is built from 13 residues. The V end lost 5 bases, the J end lost 3 bases, and 11 bases lay between the germline ends. CDR3 residues: CASSVLTGYEQYF. The CDR3 DNA reads TGTGCCAGTAGTGTGTTGACAGGCTACGAGCAGTACTTC.

This chain joins TRBV5-1 and TRBJ2-7, with unresolved D. Germline loops: CDR1 SGHRS, CDR2 YFSETQ. CDR3 size: 12 residues. V lost 0 bases and J lost 5, with 6 bases in between. The DNA of the CDR3 is TGCGCCAGCAGCTTGGCCGCTGACGAGCAGTACTTC. It specifies CASSLAADEQYF. Based on the CDR3 plus reference TRBV5-1 and TRBJ2-7, the full variable domain is KAGVTQTPRYLIKTRGQQVTLSCSPISGHRSVSWYQQTPGQGLQFLFEYFSETQRNKGNFPGRFSGRQFSNSRSEMNVSTLELGDSALYLCASSLAADEQYFGPGTRLTVT.

The V and J genes are TRBV5-1 and TRBJ2-5; 8 bases align to TRBD2. CDR3 length: 13 amino acids. Germline V gene lookup returns CDR1 SGHRS and CDR2 YFSETQ. The J segment lost 5 bases and the V segment lost 0 bases, leaving 0 bases of the junction unmatched. CDR3 in amino acids: CASSLAGGETQYF. CDR3 nucleotides: TGCGCCAGCAGCTTGGCGGGGGGGGAGACCCAGTACTTC.

The chain couples TRBV5-1 to TRBJ1-4, with D unclear. Germline CDR1 is SGHRS and CDR2 is YFSETQ. V shed 0 bases and J shed 8 bases, with 11 bases lying between them. The CDR3 runs to 14 residues. The DNA of the CDR3 is TGCGCCAGCAGCTTGGGTACAGCGGAGGAAAAACTGTTTTTT. It specifies CASSLGTAEEKLFF.

The CDR3 spells CASSYGQGPSAYEQYF. The CDR3 DNA sequence: TGTGCCAGCAGTTACGGACAGGGGCCGTCCGCCTACGAGCAGTACTTC. This chain uses TRBV6-5 with TRBJ2-7; 9 positions match TRBD1. With 2 bases clipped from V and 2 bases from J, the junction kept 7 bases outside the gene matches. CDR1 and CDR2 (germline): MNHEY, SVGAGI. This CDR3 is 16 amino acids long.

The chain has TRBV4-2 and TRBJ2-5; 9 bases agree with TRBD1. This CDR3 is 14 amino acids long. From germline, CDR1 is LGHNA and CDR2 YNFKEQ. V trimming: 3 bases; J trimming: 3 bases; junction bases outside the gene matches: 2. The CDR3 sequence is CASSQGQGEETQYF. For the CDR3, the DNA is TGTGCCAGCAGCCAGGGACAGGGTGAAGAGACCCAGTACTTC.

The rearrangement joins TRBV12-5 to TRBJ1-1, with TRBD1 matching 10 bases. The CDR3 sequence is 17 residues long. V shed 3 bases and J 0 bases; nucleotides not matched to a gene: 7. Germline lookup yields CDR1 LGHNT and CDR2 FRNRAP. CDR3 in DNA: TGTGCTAGTGGTTTCGACAGGGGGCTGGCGTTGAACACTGAAGCTTTCTTT. It codes for CASGFDRGLALNTEAFF.

The CDR3: CARALSSVGQFF. The CDR3 DNA reads TGTGCCAGAGCATTATCATCGGTTGGGCAGTTCTTC. V gene TRBV7-5 combines with J gene TRBJ2-1; no check of the table's D call, TRBD2, against the DNA was made. TRBV7-5 is designated a pseudogene. The length of the CDR3 is 12 residues.

This clone was recorded a few times. The chain employs TRBV18 and TRBJ2-7; the D call may be TRBD1 or TRBD2 (6 bases each). Germline lookup yields CDR1 KGHSH and CDR2 LQKENI. The CDR3 runs to 15 residues. V lost 3 bases and J lost 1, with 13 bases in between. The CDR3 DNA sequence: TGTGCCAGCTCACCCCAGCGGAGGGGGTCCTACGAGCAGTACTTC. Its translation is CASSPQRRGSYEQYF.

This clone was seen a single time. This chain joins TRBV10-3 and TRBJ1-2, with 9 bases identical to TRBD1. With V trimmed by 11 bases and J by 2 bases, 9 bases remained unmatched. Looked up from germline, CDR1 is ENHRY and CDR2 is SYGVKD. The CDR3 extends over 14 amino acids. This CDR3 reads CAVRGTGRNYGYTF. As DNA, the CDR3 is TGTGCCGTGCGGGGGACAGGGCGGAACTATGGCTACACCTTC.

This rearrangement joins TRBV4-1 to TRBJ1-1; D is undetermined. V lost 4 bases, J lost 4 bases, and 16 bases lay in between. Germline V lookup: CDR1 MGHRA, CDR2 YSYEKL. This CDR3 comprises 15 residues. In DNA form, the CDR3 reads TGCGCCAGCAGCCGAGGAGGACGGAGTCCCACTGAAGCTTTCTTT. Its protein is CASSRGGRSPTEAFF.

The genes are TRBV30 and TRBJ2-7; D remains unclear. With 3 bases removed from V and 0 bases from J, the gap between germline ends came to 9 bases. CDR3 size: 13 residues. Looked up from germline, CDR1 is GTSNPN and CDR2 is SVGIG (reference sequence). CDR3 bases: TGTGCCTGGAGCTACGAGAACTCCTACGAGCAGTACTTC. It yields the protein CAWSYENSYEQYF.

This sequence joins TRBV30 and TRBJ2-1, with 8 bases fitting TRBD1. CDR3 size: 12 residues. Germline V gene sequence: CDR1 GTSNPN, CDR2 SVGIG (reference sequence). The V gene end was trimmed by 1 base and the J gene end by 10 bases; junction bases not matched to a gene: 3. The CDR3 DNA follows: TGTGCCTGGAGTGGGACAGGGCAAGAGCAGTTCTTC. Protein: CAWSGTGQEQFF.